This T cell receptor (beta chain) was retrieved from a study of shared clonotypes between healthy human individuals. V gave up 6 bases and J gave up 3 bases, with 13 bases separating them. Germline loops: CDR1 MDHEN, CDR2 SYDVKM. CDR3 length: 14 amino acids. General study points: The genetic and exposure-history diversity represented was limited by few donors.

Details on this clone: Antigen: not known.

Sequencing used immunoSEQ multiplex PCR; TCRdb keeps in-frame clones, though not all of them. The data show about 2.5 million clones, just under 95% seen once. Specimen: naive CD4+ T cells from PBMCs. Documented subset: CD45RA+ positively selected. V usage is TRBV28 and J usage is TRBJ2-3; D is ambiguous. The TCR originated in a man aged 18 to 29 in good health. Some clones in this sample may be carry-over from other donors' samples. The CDR3 is CASSDTITTDTQYF. DNA of the CDR3: TGTGCCAGCAGCGACACAATAACGACAGATACGCAGTATTTT.